This TCR beta chain was observed in a study of T cell changes during pregnancy in multiple sclerosis. TCRdb's copy holds only in-frame clones and misses some; the assay was immunoSEQ multiplex PCR. This sample has about 31,000 clones, with roughly 87% found just once. Trimming took off 4 bases at V and 7 bases at J, with 10 bases between the two ends. The CDR3 runs 12 residues. CDR1 is MNHEY and CDR2 is SMNVEV in the germline V gene (reference sequence). The chain employs TRBV27 and TRBJ1-2; tentative D call: TRBD1 (6 bases). This receptor was identified in a female donor with multiple sclerosis, enrolled in a pregnancy study. The material was CD8+ T cells from peripheral blood mononuclear cells, obtained before pregnancy. The CDR3 loop is CASSSQGSGYTF. The CDR3 bases are TGTGCCAGCAGTTCACAGGGAAGTGGCTACACCTTC.